The clone carrying this T cell receptor beta chain was detected only a few times. The data were taken from a study of T-cell memory formation after mild COVID-19. MiXCR, run by TCRdb on the 5' RACE reads, gives a single entry per CDR3 protein. The sample shows almost 45,000 distinct CDR3 sequences, over 6.5% of them seen only once. The sample taken for sequencing was PBMCs or a T cell subset sorted from them (not recorded which). This sequence originates from an adult who had mild COVID-19 (a few samples of this study predate the infection). Cell type and time point are not known.

The CDR3 nucleotides are TGTGCCAGCAGCAAACAGGGAGGGGATGGCTACACCTTC. Translation: CASSKQGGDGYTF. The genes are TRBV5-4 and TRBJ1-2, with D possibly matching TRBD1 (6 bases). Germline V lookup: CDR1 SGHNT, CDR2 YYREEE (reference sequence). This CDR3 has 13 amino acids. V lost 4 bases and J lost 6, with 13 bases in between.